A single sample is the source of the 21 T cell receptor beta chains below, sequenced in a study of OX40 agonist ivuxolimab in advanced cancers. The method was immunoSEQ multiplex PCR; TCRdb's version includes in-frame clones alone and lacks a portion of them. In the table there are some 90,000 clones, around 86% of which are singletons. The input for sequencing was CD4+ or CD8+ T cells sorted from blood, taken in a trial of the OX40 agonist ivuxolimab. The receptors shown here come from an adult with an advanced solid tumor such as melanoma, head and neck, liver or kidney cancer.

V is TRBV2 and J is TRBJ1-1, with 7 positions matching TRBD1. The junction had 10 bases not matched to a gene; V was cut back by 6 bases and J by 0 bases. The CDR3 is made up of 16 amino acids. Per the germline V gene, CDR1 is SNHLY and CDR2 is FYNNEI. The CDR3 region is CASREGQRFVNTEAFF. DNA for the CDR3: TGTGCCAGCAGGGAGGGACAGCGCTTCGTGAACACTGAAGCTTTCTTT.

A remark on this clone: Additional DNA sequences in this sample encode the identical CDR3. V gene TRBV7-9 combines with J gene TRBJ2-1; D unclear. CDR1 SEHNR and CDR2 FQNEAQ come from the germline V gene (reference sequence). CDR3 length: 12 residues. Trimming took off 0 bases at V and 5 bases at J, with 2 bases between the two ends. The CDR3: CASSLADNEQFF. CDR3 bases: TGTGCCAGCAGCTTAGCCGACAATGAGCAGTTCTTC.

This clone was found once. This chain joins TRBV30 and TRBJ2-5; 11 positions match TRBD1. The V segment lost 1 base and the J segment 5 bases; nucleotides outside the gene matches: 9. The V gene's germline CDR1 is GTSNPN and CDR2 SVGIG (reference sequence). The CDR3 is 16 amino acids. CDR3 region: CAWSDWGQGVRETQYF. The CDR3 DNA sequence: TGTGCCTGGAGTGACTGGGGACAGGGGGTAAGGGAGACCCAGTACTTC.

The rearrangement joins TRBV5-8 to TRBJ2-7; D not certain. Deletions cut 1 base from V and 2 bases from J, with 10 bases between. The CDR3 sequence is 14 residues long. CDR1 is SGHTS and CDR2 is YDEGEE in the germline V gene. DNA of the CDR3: TGTGCCAGCAGCTTGCAGAACGGGCCCTACGAGCAGTACTTC. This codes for CASSLQNGPYEQYF. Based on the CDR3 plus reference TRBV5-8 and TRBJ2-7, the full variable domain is EAGVTQSPTHLIKTRGQQATLRCSPISGHTSVYWYQQALGLGLQFLLWYDEGEERNRGNFPPRFSGRQFPNYSSELNVNALELEDSALYLCASSLQNGPYEQYFGPGTRLTVT.

The CDR3 nucleotides are TGCGCCAGCAGTGGGGTTGATACGCAGTATTTT. It translates to CASSGVDTQYF. The chain recombines TRBV10-2 with TRBJ2-3; D is unresolved. Germline values: CDR1 WSHSY, CDR2 SAAADI. The CDR3 covers 11 residues. V shed 4 bases and J shed 6 bases, with 5 bases lying between them.

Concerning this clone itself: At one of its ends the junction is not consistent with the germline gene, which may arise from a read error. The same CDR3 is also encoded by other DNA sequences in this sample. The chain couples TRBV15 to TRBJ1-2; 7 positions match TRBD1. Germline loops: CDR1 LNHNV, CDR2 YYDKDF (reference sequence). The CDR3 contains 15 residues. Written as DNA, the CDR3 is TGTGCCACCAGTGAGGGACAGAGCTTTAACTATGGCTACACCTTT. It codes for CATSEGQSFNYGYTF.

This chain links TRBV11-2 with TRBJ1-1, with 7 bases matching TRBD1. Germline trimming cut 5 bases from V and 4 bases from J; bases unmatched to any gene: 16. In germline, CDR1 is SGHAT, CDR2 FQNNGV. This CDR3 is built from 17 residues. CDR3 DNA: TGTGCCAGCAGCCAGGACAACAGGGGAGTAGGTGGCACTGAAGCTTTCTTT. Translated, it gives CASSQDNRGVGGTEAFF.

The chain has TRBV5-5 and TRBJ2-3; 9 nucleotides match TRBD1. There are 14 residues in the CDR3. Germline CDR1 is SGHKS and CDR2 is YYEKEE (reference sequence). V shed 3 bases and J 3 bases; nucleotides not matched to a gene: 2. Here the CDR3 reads CASSSGQGTDTQYF. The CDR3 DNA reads TGTGCCAGCAGCTCGGGACAGGGAACAGATACGCAGTATTTT.

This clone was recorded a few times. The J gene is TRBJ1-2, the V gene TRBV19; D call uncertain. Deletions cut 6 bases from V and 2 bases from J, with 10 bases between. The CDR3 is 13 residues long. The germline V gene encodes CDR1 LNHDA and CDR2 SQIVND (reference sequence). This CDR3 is CASRRPDNYGYTF. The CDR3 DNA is TGTGCCAGTAGGCGACCCGACAACTATGGCTACACCTTC.

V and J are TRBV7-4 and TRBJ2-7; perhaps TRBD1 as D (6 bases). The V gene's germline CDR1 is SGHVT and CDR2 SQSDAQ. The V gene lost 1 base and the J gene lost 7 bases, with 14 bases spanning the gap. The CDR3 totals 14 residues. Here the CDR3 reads CASSLGGPLREQYF. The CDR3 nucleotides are TGTGCCAGCAGCTTAGGGGGGCCCCTTCGGGAGCAGTACTTC.

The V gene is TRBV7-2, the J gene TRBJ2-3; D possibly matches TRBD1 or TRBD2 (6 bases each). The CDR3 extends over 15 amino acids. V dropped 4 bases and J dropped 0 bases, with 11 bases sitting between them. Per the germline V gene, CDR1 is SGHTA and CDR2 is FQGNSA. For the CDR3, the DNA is TGTGCCAGCAGCTCCCCGGGGGCTAGCACAGATACGCAGTATTTT. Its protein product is CASSSPGASTDTQYF. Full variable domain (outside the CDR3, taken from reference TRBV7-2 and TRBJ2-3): GAGVSQSPSNKVTEKGKDVELRCDPISGHTALYWYRQSLGQGLEFLIYFQGNSAPDKSGLPSDRFSAERTGGSVSTLTIQRTQQEDSAVYLCASSSPGASTDTQYFGPGTRLTVL.

The CDR3 protein is CASSAGQGEGGELFF. CDR3 bases: TGCGCCAGCAGCGCGGGACAGGGGGAGGGCGGGGAGCTGTTTTTT. This rearrangement joins TRBV5-1 to TRBJ2-2; 11 bases fit TRBD1. Losses at the gene ends were 4 bases for V and 7 bases for J; bases not matched to a gene: 6. The CDR3 totals 15 residues. Germline V gene lookup returns CDR1 SGHRS and CDR2 YFSETQ.

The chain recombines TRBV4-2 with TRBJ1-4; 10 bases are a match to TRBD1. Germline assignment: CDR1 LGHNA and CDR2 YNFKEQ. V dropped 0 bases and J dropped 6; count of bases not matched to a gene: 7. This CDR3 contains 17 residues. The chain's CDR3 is CASSQDDRGRGYEKLFF. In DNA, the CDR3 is TGTGCCAGCAGCCAAGATGACAGGGGGCGCGGGTATGAAAAACTGTTTTTT.

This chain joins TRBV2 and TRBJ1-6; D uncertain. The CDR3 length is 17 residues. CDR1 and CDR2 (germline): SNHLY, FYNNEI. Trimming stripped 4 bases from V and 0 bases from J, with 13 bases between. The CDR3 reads CASSVRRASSYNSPLHF. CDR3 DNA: TGTGCCAGCAGTGTTCGGAGGGCGAGCTCCTATAATTCACCCCTCCACTTT. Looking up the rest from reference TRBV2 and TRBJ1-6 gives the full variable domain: EPEVTQTPSHQVTQMGQEVILRCVPISNHLYFYWYRQILGQKVEFLVSFYNNEISEKSEIFDDQFSVERPDGSNFTLKIRSTKLEDSAMYFCASSVRRASSYNSPLHFGNGTRLTVT.

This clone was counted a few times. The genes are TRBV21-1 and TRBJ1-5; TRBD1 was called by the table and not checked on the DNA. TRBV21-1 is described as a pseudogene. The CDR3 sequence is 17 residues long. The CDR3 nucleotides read TGTGCCAGCAGCAAAGCCGGGACAGCATTTAGCAATCAGCCCCAGCATTTT. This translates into CASSKAGTAFSNQPQHF.

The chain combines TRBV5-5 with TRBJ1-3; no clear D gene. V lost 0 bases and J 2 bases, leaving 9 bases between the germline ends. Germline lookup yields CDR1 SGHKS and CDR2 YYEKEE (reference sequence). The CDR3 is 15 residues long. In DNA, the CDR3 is TGTGCCAGCAGCTTGGCTTGGACGCCTGGAAACACCATATATTTT. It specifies CASSLAWTPGNTIYF.

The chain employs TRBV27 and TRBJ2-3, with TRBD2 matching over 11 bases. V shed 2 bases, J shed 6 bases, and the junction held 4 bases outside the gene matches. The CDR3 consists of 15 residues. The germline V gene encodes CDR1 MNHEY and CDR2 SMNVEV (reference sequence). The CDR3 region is CASSLLSGGADTQYF. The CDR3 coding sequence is TGTGCCAGCAGTTTACTTAGCGGGGGGGCGGATACGCAGTATTTT.

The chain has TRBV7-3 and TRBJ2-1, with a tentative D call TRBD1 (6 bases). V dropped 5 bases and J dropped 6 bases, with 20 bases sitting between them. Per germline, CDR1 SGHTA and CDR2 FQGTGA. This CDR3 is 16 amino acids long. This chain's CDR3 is CASSSRASRGFNEQFF. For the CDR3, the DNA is TGTGCCAGCAGCAGTAGGGCCTCTAGGGGGTTCAATGAGCAGTTCTTC.

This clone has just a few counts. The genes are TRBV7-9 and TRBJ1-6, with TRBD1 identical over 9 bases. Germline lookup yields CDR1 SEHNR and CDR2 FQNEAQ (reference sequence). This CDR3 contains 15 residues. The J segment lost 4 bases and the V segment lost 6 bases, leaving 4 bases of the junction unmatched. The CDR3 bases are TGTGCCAGCAGTTGGGGACAGGGATATAATTCACCCCTCCACTTT. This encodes CASSWGQGYNSPLHF. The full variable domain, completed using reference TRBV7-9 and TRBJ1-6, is DTGVSQNPRHKITKRGQNVTFRCDPISEHNRLYWYRQTLGQGPEFLTYFQNEAQLEKSRLLSDRFSAERPKGSFSTLEIQRTEQGDSAMYLCASSWGQGYNSPLHFGNGTRLTVT.

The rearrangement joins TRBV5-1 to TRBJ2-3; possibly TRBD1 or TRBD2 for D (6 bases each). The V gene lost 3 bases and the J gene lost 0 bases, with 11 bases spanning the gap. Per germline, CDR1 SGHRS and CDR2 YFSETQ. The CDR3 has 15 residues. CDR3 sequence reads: CASSWGAASTDTQYF. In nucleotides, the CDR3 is TGCGCCAGCAGCTGGGGGGCGGCTAGCACAGATACGCAGTATTTT.

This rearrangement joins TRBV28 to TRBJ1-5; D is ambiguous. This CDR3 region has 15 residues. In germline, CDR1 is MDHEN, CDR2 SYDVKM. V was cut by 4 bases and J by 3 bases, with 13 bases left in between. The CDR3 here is CASSSPRGNNQPQHF. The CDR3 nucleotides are TGTGCCAGCAGTTCCCCTAGAGGAAACAATCAGCCCCAGCATTTT.